Listed here are 26 T cell receptor beta chains from one sample, sequenced in a study of blood T cell repertoires in COVID-19. Here immunoSEQ multiplex PCR was the method, and the copy in TCRdb shows in-frame clones only, minus some. The sample consists of about 440,000 clones, about 90% of them appearing once. The specimen sequenced was PBMCs or T cells enriched from blood (not recorded which). These receptors came from a woman aged 18-29 years with acute COVID-19.

J is TRBJ1-2 and V is TRBV9; 7 bases line up with TRBD1. The trim removed 4 bases at V and 4 bases at J, leaving 10 bases unmatched. The germline gives CDR1 SGDLS, CDR2 YYNGEE. The CDR3 runs 15 residues. The CDR3 DNA follows: TGTGCCAGCAGCCTCACAGGGGACCCCCGCTATGGCTACACCTTC. Protein sequence: CASSLTGDPRYGYTF.

In this sample, this clone turned up once. V and J are TRBV19 and TRBJ1-2; 7 nucleotides line up with TRBD1. Per germline, CDR1 LNHDA and CDR2 SQIVND (reference sequence). The CDR3 spans 10 residues. Here the CDR3 reads CAAGGYGYTF. The CDR3 nucleotides read TGTGCTGCAGGGGGGTATGGCTACACCTTC.

The rearrangement joins TRBV5-1 to TRBJ1-2, with 7 bases that match TRBD1. The CDR3 covers 13 residues. Germline V CDR1 and CDR2: SGHRS, YFSETQ. V gave up 4 bases and J gave up 2 bases; unmatched junction bases: 2. In DNA form, the CDR3 reads TGCGCCAGCAGCGAGACAGGGAACTATGGCTACACCTTC. This translates into CASSETGNYGYTF.

The chain links TRBV7-9 to TRBJ2-7; D may be TRBD2 (5 bases). Germline V lookup: CDR1 SEHNR, CDR2 FQNEAQ (reference sequence). Trimming removed 2 bases at V and 2 bases at J, with 25 bases between. The CDR3 is 19 amino acids. The CDR3: CASSLLNAAGASPTYEQYF. The CDR3 nucleotides are TGTGCCAGCAGCTTACTCAACGCCGCCGGCGCTAGCCCGACCTACGAGCAGTACTTC.

The CDR3 DNA sequence: TGTGCCAGCAGCTTAGTAAGAGGTAGCGTCAGCTCCTACAATGAGCAGTTCTTC. Its translation is CASSLVRGSVSSYNEQFF. The V gene is TRBV7-8, the J gene TRBJ2-1; D is perhaps TRBD2 (5 bases). The CDR3 totals 18 residues. The germline V and J ends were trimmed by 1 base and 0 bases, with 16 bases remaining between them. Germline loops: CDR1 SGHVS, CDR2 FQNEAQ. Drawing the rest from reference TRBV7-8 and TRBJ2-1, the complete variable domain is GAGVSQSPRYKVAKRGQDVALRCDPISGHVSLFWYQQALGQGPEFLTYFQNEAQLDKSGLPSDRFFAERPEGSVSTLKIQRTQQEDSAVYLCASSLVRGSVSSYNEQFFGPGTRLTVL.

This sequence joins TRBV15 and TRBJ2-5; 9 bases line up with TRBD2. The V segment lost 11 bases and the J segment 5 bases; nucleotides outside the gene matches: 6. This CDR3 region has 12 residues. Germline CDR1 and CDR2: LNHNV and YYDKDF (reference sequence). CDR3 in DNA: TGTGCCGCGGCGCGGGGGGGGGAGACCCAGTACTTC. Protein sequence: CAAARGGETQYF.

The chain employs TRBV7-6 and TRBJ2-3; TRBD2 aligns across 13 bases. Trimming cost V 5 bases and J 6 bases; bases outside gene matches: 5. The V gene's germline CDR1 is SGHVS and CDR2 FNYEAQ. This CDR3 has 15 residues. CDR3 in DNA: TGTGCCAGCAGCACCACTAGCGGGGGGGCCGATACGCAGTATTTT. It translates to CASSTTSGGADTQYF.

The sample holds one count of this clone. This chain connects TRBV18 to TRBJ1-2; perhaps TRBD1 as D (5 bases). The germline V gene has CDR1 KGHSH and CDR2 LQKENI. The length of the CDR3 is 14 residues. V lost 4 bases to trimming and J lost 7 bases, with 16 bases between them. CDR3 nucleotides: TGTGCCAGCTCACGGGACTCCTTCGAGCGTGGCTACACCTTC. Translation: CASSRDSFERGYTF.

This chain joins TRBV18 and TRBJ2-7, with D maybe TRBD1 (6 bases). Trimming removed 6 bases from V and 7 bases from J, with 16 bases in between. The CDR3 loop spans 13 amino acids. CDR1 is KGHSH, CDR2 LQKENI, per germline. The CDR3 DNA is TGTGCCAGCTCGGACCGGGACATAGGAGAGCAGTACTTC. Protein product: CASSDRDIGEQYF.

The chain recombines TRBV24-1 with TRBJ2-7; TRBD1 matches at 9 bases. With V trimmed by 4 bases and J by 1 base, 4 bases remained unmatched. The germline CDR1 and CDR2 sequences are KGHDR and SFDVKD. The CDR3 extends over 15 amino acids. In nucleotides, the CDR3 is TGTGCCACCAGTGACCCCGGGACAGGGTCCTACGAGCAGTACTTC. This encodes CATSDPGTGSYEQYF.

V is TRBV27 and J is TRBJ1-5; tentatively, D is TRBD1 (5 bases). CDR1 and CDR2 from the germline V gene are MNHEY and SMNVEV (reference sequence). Between the trimmed V and J ends, which lost 5 bases and 2 bases, there was a span of 16 bases. This CDR3 has 16 residues. The CDR3 protein is CASSPATGGGNQPQHF. CDR3 DNA sequence: TGTGCCAGCAGTCCCGCCACGGGGGGTGGCAATCAGCCCCAGCATTTT.

The chain combines TRBV6-4 with TRBJ1-2; 7 nucleotides align to TRBD1. CDR1 MRHNA and CDR2 SNTAGT come from the germline V gene. The CDR3 has 14 amino acids. The trim removed 0 bases at V and 7 bases at J, leaving 5 bases unmatched. In nucleotides, the CDR3 is TGTGCCAGCAGTGACTCTACAGGGGTGGGTGGCTACACCTTC. Translated: CASSDSTGVGGYTF.

The chain employs TRBV15 and TRBJ1-1; weak D call: TRBD1 (6 bases). The V gene's germline CDR1 is LNHNV and CDR2 YYDKDF (reference sequence). The CDR3 sequence is 17 residues long. V shed 6 bases and J shed 4 bases, with 24 bases lying between them. CDR3 DNA: TGTGCCACCAGGGTCCTAGGGGGAGTAGCAAGCGGCACTGAAGCTTTCTTT. As protein: CATRVLGGVASGTEAFF.

The J gene is TRBJ2-5, the V gene TRBV6-5, with TRBD1 matching over 8 bases. V lost 8 bases and J lost 5; bases outside the gene matches: 4. Germline loops: CDR1 MNHEY, CDR2 SVGAGI. This CDR3 comprises 12 residues. The CDR3 loop is CASQGAEETQYF. CDR3 nucleotide sequence: TGTGCCAGCCAGGGGGCCGAGGAGACCCAGTACTTC.

The chain couples TRBV19 to TRBJ2-5; 10 positions agree with TRBD2. V lost 1 base to trimming and J lost 2 bases; unmatched junction nucleotides: 1. This CDR3 region has 15 residues. Looked up from germline, CDR1 is LNHDA and CDR2 is SQIVND (reference sequence). The DNA of the CDR3 is TGTGCCAGTAGTATAGTAGCGGGGGGTCAAGAGACCCAGTACTTC. It specifies CASSIVAGGQETQYF.

The V and J genes are TRBV19 and TRBJ1-1; D not resolved. This CDR3 comprises 16 residues. Trimming left V 1 base short and J 1 base short, with 13 bases between. In germline, CDR1 is LNHDA, CDR2 SQIVND (reference sequence). CDR3 sequence reads: CASSIAGSGWNTEAFF. The CDR3 region has the DNA TGTGCCAGTAGTATAGCCGGTTCGGGATGGAACACTGAAGCTTTCTTT.

V is TRBV2 and J is TRBJ2-5, with D possibly matching TRBD1 (6 bases). Trimming cost V 5 bases and J 1 base, with 11 bases left between them. Germline-derived CDR1 and CDR2 are SNHLY and FYNNEI. The CDR3 totals 14 residues. In nucleotides, the CDR3 is TGTGCCAGCAGTTCACAGGGATTCCAAGAGACCCAGTACTTC. It is translated as CASSSQGFQETQYF.

The chain recombines TRBV7-9 with TRBJ1-5; D is undetermined. V dropped 0 bases and J dropped 5 bases, with 8 bases sitting between them. This CDR3 spans 14 amino acids. Germline loops: CDR1 SEHNR, CDR2 FQNEAQ (reference sequence). CDR3 sequence: CASSLARGDQPQHF. The CDR3 coding sequence is TGTGCCAGCAGCTTAGCGCGCGGGGATCAGCCCCAGCATTTT.

This clone was detected only a few times. The rearrangement uses TRBV4-1 and TRBJ2-7, with TRBD2 identical over 8 bases. CDR1 is MGHRA, CDR2 YSYEKL, per germline. The J segment lost 2 bases and the V segment lost 0 bases, leaving 6 bases of the junction unmatched. The length of the CDR3 is 16 residues. The CDR3 loop reads CASSQESSGLPYEQYF. The CDR3 nucleotides are TGCGCCAGCAGCCAAGAGTCTAGCGGGCTACCCTACGAGCAGTACTTC.

This sequence joins TRBV30 and TRBJ2-7, with TRBD1 matching 11 bases. CDR3 length: 13 residues. The V gene's germline CDR1 is GTSNPN and CDR2 SVGIG (reference sequence). V shed 4 bases, J shed 4 bases, and the junction held 3 bases outside the gene matches. The DNA of the CDR3 is TGTGCCTGGACGGGACAGGGGGATTACGAGCAGTACTTC. Translated: CAWTGQGDYEQYF. The full variable domain, completed using reference TRBV30 and TRBJ2-7, is SQTIHQWPATLVQPVGSPLSLECTVEGTSNPNLYWYRQAAGRGLQLLFYSVGIGQISSEVPQNLSASRPQDRQFILSSKKLLLSDSGFYLCAWTGQGDYEQYFGPGTRLTVT.

The CDR3 spells CASSVPSGGTDTQYF. The CDR3 DNA follows: TGTGCCAGTAGTGTTCCTAGCGGGGGAACAGATACGCAGTATTTT. This sequence joins TRBV19 and TRBJ2-3; 10 bases are a match to TRBD2. The CDR3 is 15 amino acids. Germline V lookup: CDR1 LNHDA, CDR2 SQIVND (reference sequence). J was trimmed by 3 bases and V by 5 bases; bases with no gene match: 5.

The rearrangement links TRBV2 to TRBJ1-5; the match to TRBD1 covers 8 bases. V was clipped by 7 bases and J by 1 base; unmatched bases: 6. The CDR3 runs to 15 residues. From germline, CDR1 is SNHLY and CDR2 FYNNEI. CDR3 sequence reads: CASTKDRESNQPQHF. CDR3 in DNA: TGTGCCAGCACCAAGGACAGGGAGAGCAATCAGCCCCAGCATTTT.

CDR3 bases: TGTGCCAGCAGCCCGGGACAGGTTTTGGAGACCCAGTACTTC. It specifies CASSPGQVLETQYF. This chain links TRBV5-4 with TRBJ2-5; TRBD1 matches 8 bases. From germline, CDR1 is SGHNT and CDR2 YYREEE (reference sequence). This CDR3 is 14 amino acids long. V lost 4 bases and J lost 5; bases outside the gene matches: 7.

V usage is TRBV5-1 and J usage is TRBJ2-5, with 12 bases fitting TRBD2. Trimming cost V 4 bases and J 5 bases; bases outside gene matches: 9. From germline, CDR1 is SGHRS and CDR2 YFSETQ. The CDR3 runs 16 residues. CDR3 loop: CASSATSGRTEETQYF. Written as DNA, the CDR3 is TGCGCCAGCAGCGCAACTAGCGGGAGGACGGAGGAGACCCAGTACTTC.

The rearrangement joins TRBV5-5 to TRBJ1-5, with D possibly matching TRBD1 (5 bases). This CDR3 spans 13 amino acids. Trimming pared 0 bases from V and 6 bases from J, leaving 7 bases between. The germline CDR1 and CDR2 sequences are SGHKS and YYEKEE (reference sequence). CDR3 sequence (DNA): TGTGCCAGCAGCTTGGAGGGGTTTCAGCCCCAGCATTTT. It encodes CASSLEGFQPQHF. The whole variable domain, remainder taken from reference TRBV5-5 and TRBJ1-5, is DAGVTQSPTHLIKTRGQQVTLRCSPISGHKSVSWYQQVLGQGPQFIFQYYEKEERGRGNFPDRFSARQFPNYSSELNVNALLLGDSALYLCASSLEGFQPQHFGDGTRLSIL.

The chain employs TRBV9 and TRBJ2-5; D possibly corresponds to TRBD1 (6 bases). The CDR3 totals 15 residues. CDR1 and CDR2 from the germline V gene are SGDLS and YYNGEE. The ends were cut back, 2 bases at V and 4 bases at J, with 15 bases in the middle. DNA for the CDR3: TGTGCCAGCAGCGTGTCTCCGACAGGAGGAGAGACCCAGTACTTC. The encoded protein is CASSVSPTGGETQYF.